This T cell receptor beta chain was sequenced during a study of cytomegalovirus exposure and HLA in healthy donors. In the case of this clone: What it binds is unknown.

Study findings and constraints: A later analysis reportedly identified an Asian-associated ancestry cluster as carrying fewer N-insertions than the roughly 700-donor mean. Apparent HLA restriction characterized most CMV-associated TCR beta chains in a later analysis. Researchers reported in a later analysis that a missense DCLRE1C variant was tied to TCR beta V- and J-gene trimming.

Use of 60 Vbeta and 13 Jbeta primers characterized the PCR. The assay was immunoSEQ multiplex PCR, and TCRdb's table has in-frame clones only and misses some. The sample records about 210,000 clones, around 79% being singletons. V lost 4 bases and J lost 5; bases outside the gene matches: 2. This CDR3 is built from 13 residues. Germline V gene lookup returns CDR1 SGHNT and CDR2 YENEEA. This sequence joins TRBV11-3 and TRBJ2-1, with 7 bases fitting TRBD1. Sequencing input: PBMCs. This TCR came from a male donor in good health and CMV-seronegative. The CDR3 DNA reads as TGTGCCAGCAGCTCCGGGACAGACAATGAGCAGTTCTTC. This gives the protein CASSSGTDNEQFF.